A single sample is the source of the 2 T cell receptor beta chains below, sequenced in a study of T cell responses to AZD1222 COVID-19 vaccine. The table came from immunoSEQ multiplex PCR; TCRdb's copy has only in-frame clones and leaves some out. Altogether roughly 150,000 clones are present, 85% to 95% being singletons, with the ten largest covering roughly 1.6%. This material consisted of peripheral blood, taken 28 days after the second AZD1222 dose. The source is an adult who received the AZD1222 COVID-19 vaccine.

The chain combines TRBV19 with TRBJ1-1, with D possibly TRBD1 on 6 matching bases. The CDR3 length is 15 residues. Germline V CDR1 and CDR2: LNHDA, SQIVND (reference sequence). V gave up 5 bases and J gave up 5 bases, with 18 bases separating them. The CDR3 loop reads CASSFRQAVGTEAFF. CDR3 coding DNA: TGTGCCAGTAGTTTCCGACAGGCCGTAGGAACTGAAGCTTTCTTT.

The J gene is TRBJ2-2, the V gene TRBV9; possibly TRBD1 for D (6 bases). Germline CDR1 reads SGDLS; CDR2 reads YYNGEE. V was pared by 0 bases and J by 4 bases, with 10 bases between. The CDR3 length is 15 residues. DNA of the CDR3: TGTGCCAGCAGCGTAGGGGGGCGTTTCACCGGGGAGCTGTTTTTT. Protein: CASSVGGRFTGELFF.